A selection of T cell receptor beta chains follows, all from one sample in a study of cytomegalovirus exposure and HLA in healthy donors. Profiled with immunoSEQ multiplex PCR; TCRdb holds only in-frame clones, not every one. The sample includes approximately 80,000 clones, 55% to 85% of them seen just once. Sequenced input: PBMCs. The source is a woman in her thirties or forties in good health and CMV-seropositive. Both conserved end residues are part of each CDR3. D genes are given only for firm matches. The listing skips clone size in some rows; elsewhere it reads once, few, many or a size class.

>NA|NA|TRBJ2-7|TRBV5-1
CASSPPGSRYEQYF
TGCGCCAGCAGCCCGCCGGGGAGTCGATACGAGCAGTACTTC
>TRBD2|few|TRBJ2-1|TRBV5-4
CASSLTAGVGNEQFF
TGTGCCAGCAGCTTGACGGCGGGAGTTGGCAATGAGCAGTTCTTC
>NA|NA|TRBJ1-2|TRBV5-1
CASSSLGGSNYGYTF
TGCGCCAGCAGCTCCTTGGGGGGATCTAACTATGGCTACACCTTC
>NA|NA|TRBJ2-2|TRBV19
CASSLWRGNTGELFF
TGTGCCAGTAGCCTCTGGCGGGGGAACACCGGGGAGCTGTTTTTT
>TRBD2|NA|TRBJ2-1|TRBV6-5
CASSPGLAGSGEQFF
TGTGCCAGCAGTCCGGGACTAGCGGGATCCGGTGAGCAGTTCTTC
>NA|NA|TRBJ1-1|TRBV9
CASSVPGNTEAFF
TGTGCCAGCAGCGTCCCCGGGAACACTGAAGCTTTCTTT
>NA|NA|TRBJ1-6|TRBV28
CASSSGGSGSPLHF
TGTGCCAGCAGTTCCGGGGGTTCTGGGTCACCCCTCCACTTT
>TRBD2|NA|TRBJ2-7|TRBV5-5
CASSLASGYEQYF
TGTGCCAGCAGCTTGGCTAGCGGCTACGAGCAGTACTTC
>TRBD1|NA|TRBJ1-6|TRBV10-1
CASSEGTGQSPLHF
TGCGCCAGCAGTGAAGGGACAGGTCAATCACCCCTCCACTTT
>TRBD2|few|TRBJ2-7|TRBV7-7
CASSLKTSGAYEQYF
TGTGCTAGCAGCTTAAAGACTAGCGGGGCGTACGAGCAGTACTTC
>NA|NA|TRBJ1-1|TRBV5-1
CASSLLARNTEAFF
TGCGCCAGCAGCTTGTTGGCCAGGAACACTGAAGCTTTCTTT
>NA|NA|TRBJ2-7|TRBV27
CASMRGTSYEQYF
TGTGCCAGTATGAGAGGGACTTCCTACGAGCAGTACTTC
>NA|few|TRBJ1-1|TRBV30
CAWNSNGEAFF
TGTGCCTGGAATAGCAACGGTGAAGCTTTCTTT
>TRBD2|NA|TRBJ2-3|TRBV13
CASSLVGSGGGTDTQYF
TGTGCCAGCAGCTTAGTAGGTAGCGGGGGAGGCACAGATACGCAGTATTTT